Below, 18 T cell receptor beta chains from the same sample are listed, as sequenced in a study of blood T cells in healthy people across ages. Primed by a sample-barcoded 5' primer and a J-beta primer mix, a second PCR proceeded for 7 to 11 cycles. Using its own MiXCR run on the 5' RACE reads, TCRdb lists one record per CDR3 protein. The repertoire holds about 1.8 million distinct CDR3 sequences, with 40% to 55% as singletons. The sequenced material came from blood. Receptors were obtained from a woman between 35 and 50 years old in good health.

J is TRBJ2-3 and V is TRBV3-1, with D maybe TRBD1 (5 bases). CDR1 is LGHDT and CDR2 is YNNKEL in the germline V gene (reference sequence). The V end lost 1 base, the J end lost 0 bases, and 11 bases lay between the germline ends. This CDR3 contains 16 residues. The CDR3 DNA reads TGTGCCAGCAGCCAAGGGTCAGGGTTTAGCACAGATACGCAGTATTTT. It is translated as CASSQGSGFSTDTQYF.

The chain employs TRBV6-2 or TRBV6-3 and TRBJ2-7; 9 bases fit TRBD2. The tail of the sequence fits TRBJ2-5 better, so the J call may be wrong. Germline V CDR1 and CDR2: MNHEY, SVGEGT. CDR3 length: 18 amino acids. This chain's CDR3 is CASSYSPFGGGASETQYF. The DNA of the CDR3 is TGTGCCAGCAGTTACTCTCCCTTCGGCGGGGGGGCCTCAGAGACCCAGTACTTC.

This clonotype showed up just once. The CDR3 DNA follows: TGCAGTGCAACAGACACGAACACCGGGGAGCTGTTTTTT. This translates into CSATDTNTGELFF. The chain has TRBV20-1 and TRBJ2-2; no clear D gene. This CDR3 has 13 amino acids. V was cut by 6 bases and J by 0 bases, with 8 bases left in between. The germline V gene encodes CDR1 DFQATT and CDR2 SNEGSKA (reference sequence).

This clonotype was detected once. DNA for the CDR3: TGTGCCATCGGACCGACCGGGGGGGTACAAGAGACCCAGTACTTC. It translates to CAIGPTGGVQETQYF. The chain recombines TRBV10-3 with TRBJ2-5; 8 bases agree with TRBD2. J gave up 2 bases and V 8 bases, and 10 bases lay outside the gene matches. The CDR3 is 15 residues long. From germline, CDR1 is ENHRY and CDR2 SYGVKD.

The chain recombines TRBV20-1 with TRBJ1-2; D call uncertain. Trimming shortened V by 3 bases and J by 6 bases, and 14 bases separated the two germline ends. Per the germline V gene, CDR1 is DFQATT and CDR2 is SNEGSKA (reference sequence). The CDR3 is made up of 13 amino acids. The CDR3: CSARVGSLNGYTF. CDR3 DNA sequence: TGCAGTGCTAGGGTGGGGTCCCTAAATGGCTACACCTTC.

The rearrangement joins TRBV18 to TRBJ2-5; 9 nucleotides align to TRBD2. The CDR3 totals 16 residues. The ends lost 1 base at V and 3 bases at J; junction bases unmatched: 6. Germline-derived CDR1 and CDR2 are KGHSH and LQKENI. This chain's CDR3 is CASSPLLAGYEETQYF. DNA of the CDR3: TGTGCCAGCTCACCACTCCTAGCGGGGTACGAAGAGACCCAGTACTTC.

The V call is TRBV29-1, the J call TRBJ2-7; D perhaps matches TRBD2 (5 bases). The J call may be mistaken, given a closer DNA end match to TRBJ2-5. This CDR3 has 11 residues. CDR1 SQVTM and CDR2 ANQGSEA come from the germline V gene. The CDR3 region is CSGDTGKTQYF. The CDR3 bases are TGCAGCGGCGACACCGGGAAGACCCAGTACTTC.

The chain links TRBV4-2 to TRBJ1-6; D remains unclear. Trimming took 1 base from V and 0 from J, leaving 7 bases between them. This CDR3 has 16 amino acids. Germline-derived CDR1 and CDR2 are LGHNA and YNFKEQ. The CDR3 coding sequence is TGTGCCAGCAGCCAAGTCGAGTACTCCTATAATTCACCCCTCCACTTT. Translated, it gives CASSQVEYSYNSPLHF.

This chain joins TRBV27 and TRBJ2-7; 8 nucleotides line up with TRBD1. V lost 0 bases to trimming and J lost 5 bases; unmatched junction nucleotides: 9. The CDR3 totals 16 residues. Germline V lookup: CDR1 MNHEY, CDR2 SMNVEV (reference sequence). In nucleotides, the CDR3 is TGTGCCAGCAGTTTATCGACAGGGGACTTGGTCCACGAGCAGTACTTC. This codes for CASSLSTGDLVHEQYF.

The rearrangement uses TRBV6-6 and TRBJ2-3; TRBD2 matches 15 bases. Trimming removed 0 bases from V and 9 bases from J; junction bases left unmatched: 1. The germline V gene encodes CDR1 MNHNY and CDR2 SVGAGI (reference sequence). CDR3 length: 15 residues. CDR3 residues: CASSYSGLAGGTQYF. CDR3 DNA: TGTGCCAGCAGTTACTCCGGACTAGCGGGGGGGACGCAGTATTTT.

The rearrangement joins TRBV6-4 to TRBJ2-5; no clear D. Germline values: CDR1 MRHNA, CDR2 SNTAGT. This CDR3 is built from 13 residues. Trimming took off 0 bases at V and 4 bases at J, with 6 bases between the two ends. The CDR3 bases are TGTGCCAGCAGTGACTCGGTCGGAGAGACCCAGTACTTC. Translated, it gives CASSDSVGETQYF.

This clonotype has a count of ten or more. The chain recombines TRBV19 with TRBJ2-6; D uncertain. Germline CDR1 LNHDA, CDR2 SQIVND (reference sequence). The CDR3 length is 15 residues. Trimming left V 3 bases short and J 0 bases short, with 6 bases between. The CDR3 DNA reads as TGTGCCAGTAGTATTGAGGTCTCTGGGGCCAACGTCCTGACTTTC. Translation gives CASSIEVSGANVLTF. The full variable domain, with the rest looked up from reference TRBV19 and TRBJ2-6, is DGGITQSPKYLFRKEGQNVTLSCEQNLNHDAMYWYRQDPGQGLRLIYYSQIVNDFQKGDIAEGYSVSREKKESFPLTVTSAQKNPTAFYLCASSIEVSGANVLTFGAGSRLTVL.

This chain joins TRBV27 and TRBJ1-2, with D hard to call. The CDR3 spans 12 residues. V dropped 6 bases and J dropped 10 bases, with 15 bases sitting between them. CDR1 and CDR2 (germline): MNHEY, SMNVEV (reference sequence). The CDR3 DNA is TGTGCCAGCAGCCCCGGGAGTTGCGACTACACCTTC. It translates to CASSPGSCDYTF.

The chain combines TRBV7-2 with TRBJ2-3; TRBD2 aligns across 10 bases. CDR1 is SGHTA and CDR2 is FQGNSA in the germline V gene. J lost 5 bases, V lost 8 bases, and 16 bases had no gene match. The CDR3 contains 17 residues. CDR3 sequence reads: CASQDTGLAGAVDTQYF. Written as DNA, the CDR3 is TGTGCCAGCCAGGATACCGGGCTAGCGGGGGCGGTAGATACGCAGTATTTT.

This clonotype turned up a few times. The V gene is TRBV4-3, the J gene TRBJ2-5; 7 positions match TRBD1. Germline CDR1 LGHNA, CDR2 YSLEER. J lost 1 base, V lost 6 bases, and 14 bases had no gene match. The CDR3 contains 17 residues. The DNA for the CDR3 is TGCGCCAGCAGTCCCACCGGGGACAGCGAAATCCAAGAGACCCAGTACTTC. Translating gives CASSPTGDSEIQETQYF.

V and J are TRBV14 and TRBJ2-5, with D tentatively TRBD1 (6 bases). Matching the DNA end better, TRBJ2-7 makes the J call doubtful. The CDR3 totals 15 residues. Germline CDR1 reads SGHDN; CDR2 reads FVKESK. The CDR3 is CASSQRAGAVYEQYF. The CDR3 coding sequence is TGTGCCAGCAGCCAACGGGCAGGGGCGGTATACGAGCAGTACTTC.

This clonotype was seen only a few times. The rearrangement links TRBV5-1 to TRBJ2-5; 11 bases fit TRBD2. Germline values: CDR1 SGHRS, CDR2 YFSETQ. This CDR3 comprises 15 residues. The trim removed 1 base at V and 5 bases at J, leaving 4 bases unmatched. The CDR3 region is CASSLRLAGIETQYF. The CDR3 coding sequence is TGCGCCAGCAGCTTGCGACTAGCGGGGATCGAGACCCAGTACTTC. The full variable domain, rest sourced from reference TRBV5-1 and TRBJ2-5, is KAGVTQTPRYLIKTRGQQVTLSCSPISGHRSVSWYQQTPGQGLQFLFEYFSETQRNKGNFPGRFSGRQFSNSRSEMNVSTLELGDSALYLCASSLRLAGIETQYFGPGTRLLVL.

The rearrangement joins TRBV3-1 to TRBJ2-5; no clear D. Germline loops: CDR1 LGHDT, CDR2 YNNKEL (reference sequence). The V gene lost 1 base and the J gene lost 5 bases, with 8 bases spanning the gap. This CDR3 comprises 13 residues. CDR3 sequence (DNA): TGTGCCAGCAGCCAAGTTTACGCGGAGACCCAGTACTTC. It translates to CASSQVYAETQYF.